Shown below are 29 T cell receptor beta chains from a single sample sequenced in a study of T cells in Graves' hyperthyroidism and ophthalmopathy. Template material for amplifying TCR beta CDR3 regions consisted of RNA transcripts. The HTBI primer set drove a first-round RT-PCR of the TCR CDR3. TCRdb used MiXCR to reprocess the multiplex PCR reads, holding one entry per CDR3 protein. The table records about 130,000 distinct CDR3 sequences, roughly 23% of them present only once. The sample was blood. The receptors derive from a woman in her 50s with Graves' hyperthyroidism that later progressed to Graves' ophthalmopathy.

As to this clonotype: A much larger clone is a single base away; this may be a read error. V is TRBV27 and J is TRBJ2-5; TRBD1 matches 10 bases. Germline V gene sequence: CDR1 MNHEY, CDR2 SMNVEV (reference sequence). V dropped 5 bases and J dropped 5; count of bases not matched to a gene: 11. The CDR3 extends over 16 amino acids. The CDR3 region has the DNA TGTGCCAGCAGTGATTTTCGACAGGGGGCACATGAGACCCAGTACTTC. It yields the protein CASSDFRQGAHETQYF.

This chain links TRBV19 with TRBJ1-1; D remains ambiguous. CDR1 is LNHDA, CDR2 SQIVND, per germline (reference sequence). Trimming pared 6 bases from V and 2 bases from J, leaving 7 bases between. The CDR3 sequence is 12 residues long. The CDR3 protein is CASRTSNTEAFF. CDR3 sequence (DNA): TGTGCCAGTAGGACCTCCAACACTGAAGCTTTCTTT.

The sample holds many counts of this clonotype. The chain links TRBV11-2 to TRBJ2-5; 11 bases map to TRBD1. The V gene's germline CDR1 is SGHAT and CDR2 FQNNGV. V shed 5 bases and J 5 bases; nucleotides not matched to a gene: 4. The length of the CDR3 is 14 residues. The CDR3 region has the DNA TGTGCCAGCAGCCCCGGGACAGGGGGGGAGACCCAGTACTTC. Amino acids: CASSPGTGGETQYF. Together with reference TRBV11-2 and TRBJ2-5, the CDR3 gives the full variable domain: EAGVAQSPRYKIIEKRQSVAFWCNPISGHATLYWYQQILGQGPKLLIQFQNNGVVDDSQLPKDRFSAERLKGVDSTLKIQPAKLEDSAVYLCASSPGTGGETQYFGPGTRLLVL.

Many counts were recorded for this clonotype. The V and J genes are TRBV20-1 and TRBJ1-1, with 10 bases identical to TRBD1. The ends lost 3 bases at V and 4 bases at J; junction bases unmatched: 2. The CDR3 extends over 13 amino acids. Germline CDR1 DFQATT, CDR2 SNEGSKA (reference sequence). The CDR3 region has the DNA TGCAGTGCTAGTAGGGACAGGGGCACTGAAGCTTTCTTT. It encodes CSASRDRGTEAFF.

The chain combines TRBV5-1 with TRBJ2-1; 7 positions agree with TRBD1. This CDR3 spans 12 amino acids. In germline, CDR1 is SGHRS, CDR2 YFSETQ. Losses at the gene ends were 5 bases for V and 7 bases for J; bases not matched to a gene: 3. CDR3 region: CASSRQGNEQFF. The CDR3 DNA sequence: TGCGCCAGCAGTCGACAGGGAAATGAGCAGTTCTTC.

This clonotype was picked up many times. The chain combines TRBV20-1 with TRBJ1-6; TRBD1 aligns across 7 bases. There are 14 residues in the CDR3. The V segment lost 3 bases and the J segment 11 bases; nucleotides outside the gene matches: 10. The V gene's germline CDR1 is DFQATT and CDR2 SNEGSKA (reference sequence). The CDR3, as DNA: TGCAGTGCTAGGTTACAGGGGAGAACGGCACCCCTCCACTTT. Translated, it gives CSARLQGRTAPLHF.

This clonotype was seen ten or more times. CDR3 sequence: CASSLVSLGTEAFF. CDR3 coding DNA: TGTGCCAGCAGTTTAGTTTCACTCGGCACTGAAGCTTTCTTT. The chain employs TRBV27 and TRBJ1-1; D unclear. The germline CDR1 and CDR2 sequences are MNHEY and SMNVEV (reference sequence). The CDR3 spans 14 residues. The V gene lost 2 bases and the J gene lost 4 bases, with 11 bases spanning the gap.

The chain carries TRBV10-2 and TRBJ2-3; 14 bases are a match to TRBD2. The CDR3 extends over 14 amino acids. The J segment lost 5 bases and the V segment lost 6 bases, leaving 1 base of the junction unmatched. CDR1 is WSHSY and CDR2 is SAAADI in the germline V gene. The CDR3 region is CASRGLAGVDTQYF. CDR3 nucleotide sequence: TGCGCCAGCAGGGGACTAGCGGGAGTAGATACGCAGTATTTT.

This clonotype was found once. The rearrangement uses TRBV30 and TRBJ1-3; D is perhaps TRBD1 (5 bases). Per the germline V gene, CDR1 is GTSNPN and CDR2 is SVGIG (reference sequence). Trimming stripped 8 bases from V and 3 bases from J, with 14 bases between. The CDR3 contains 13 residues. This chain's CDR3 is CASGGASGNTIYF. CDR3 DNA sequence: TGTGCCAGTGGAGGGGCAAGTGGAAACACCATATATTTT.

This chain links TRBV29-1 with TRBJ1-1; TRBD1 agrees at 9 bases. This CDR3 contains 15 residues. V was pared by 3 bases and J by 6 bases, with 11 bases of the junction left unmatched. Germline CDR1 SQVTM, CDR2 ANQGSEA. The CDR3 nucleotides read TGCAGCGTTGAGGGAGGACAGGGGCCTTTTTCTGAAGCTTTCTTT. Translated: CSVEGGQGPFSEAFF. Together with reference TRBV29-1 and TRBJ1-1, the CDR3 gives the full variable domain: SAVISQKPSRDICQRGTSLTIQCQVDSQVTMMFWYRQQPGQSLTLIATANQGSEATYESGFVIDKFPISRPNLTFSTLTVSNMSPEDSSIYLCSVEGGQGPFSEAFFGQGTRLTVV.

About this clonotype: Being one base from a much bigger clone, this may be a read error. The chain combines TRBV2 with TRBJ1-5; no clear D. The CDR3 has 14 amino acids. The V gene's germline CDR1 is SNHLY and CDR2 FYNNEI. The CDR3 protein is CASRASYSNQSQHF. Written as DNA, the CDR3 is TGTGCCAGCAGAGCGAGTTATAGCAATCAGTCCCAGCATTTT.

The CDR3 coding sequence is TGCAGTGCGGATACCACAGGGAACTATGGCTACACCTTC. As protein: CSADTTGNYGYTF. The chain links TRBV20-1 to TRBJ1-2; TRBD1 might be the D (6 bases). V lost 6 bases and J 2 bases, leaving 13 bases between the germline ends. Germline-derived CDR1 and CDR2 are DFQATT and SNEGSKA (reference sequence). The CDR3 loop spans 13 amino acids.

This clonotype was counted a few times. The chain links TRBV19 to TRBJ1-5; the D is unclear. The CDR3 contains 15 residues. Trimming stripped 0 bases from V and 4 bases from J, with 10 bases between. Germline CDR1 and CDR2: LNHDA and SQIVND (reference sequence). CDR3 amino acids: CASSIDPSSNQPQHF. CDR3 nucleotides: TGTGCCAGTAGTATAGATCCCTCGTCGAATCAGCCCCAGCATTTT.

This clonotype has at least ten counts. J is TRBJ2-6 and V is TRBV5-1; weak D call: TRBD2 (6 bases). Germline values: CDR1 SGHRS, CDR2 YFSETQ. V was cut by 2 bases and J by 4 bases, with 10 bases left in between. This CDR3 spans 15 amino acids. The CDR3 region is CASSFGGEGANVLTF. CDR3 nucleotides: TGCGCCAGCAGCTTCGGAGGGGAAGGGGCCAACGTCCTGACTTTC.

V and J are TRBV27 and TRBJ2-3, with a possible D match to TRBD1 (6 bases). V was clipped by 4 bases and J by 3 bases, with 8 bases between them. The germline CDR1 and CDR2 sequences are MNHEY and SMNVEV (reference sequence). This CDR3 comprises 13 residues. CDR3 sequence reads: CASSSRGTDTQYF. The DNA for the CDR3 is TGTGCCAGCAGTTCCAGGGGAACAGATACGCAGTATTTT.

The V and J genes are TRBV20-1 and TRBJ2-3; D gene uncertain. Trimming left V 6 bases short and J 0 bases short, with 19 bases between. From germline, CDR1 is DFQATT and CDR2 SNEGSKA (reference sequence). CDR3 length: 16 residues. The CDR3: CSARPQWRPSTDTQYF. CDR3 nucleotides: TGCAGTGCCAGACCCCAGTGGCGACCTAGCACAGATACGCAGTATTTT.

The chain combines TRBV6-4 with TRBJ2-5, with D uncertain. CDR1 is MRHNA and CDR2 is SNTAGT in the germline V gene. V dropped 0 bases and J dropped 5 bases, with 19 bases sitting between them. The CDR3 covers 17 residues. The CDR3 region has the DNA TGTGCCAGCAGTGACTCGAATGTAGGACCAGAGTTCGAGACCCAGTACTTC. Protein product: CASSDSNVGPEFETQYF.

The gene calls are TRBV7-9 and TRBJ1-4; unclear D gene. The CDR3 runs 14 residues. V lost 5 bases, J lost 2 bases, and 9 bases lay in between. CDR1 SEHNR and CDR2 FQNEAQ come from the germline V gene (reference sequence). The CDR3 DNA sequence: TGTGCCAGCAGCCCCATAGATACTAATGAAAAACTGTTTTTT. This sequence encodes CASSPIDTNEKLFF.

In its sample, this clonotype was seen many times. The chain carries TRBV7-2 and TRBJ2-7; D is unresolved. V was clipped by 3 bases and J by 7 bases, with 7 bases between them. The CDR3 is 11 residues long. In germline, CDR1 is SGHTA, CDR2 FQGNSA. CDR3 loop: CASSLRREQYF. The CDR3 region has the DNA TGTGCCAGCAGCTTGCGGCGGGAGCAGTACTTC.

Ten or more counts support this clonotype. The rearrangement uses TRBV6-2 or TRBV6-3 and TRBJ2-7, with D unclear. The CDR3 loop spans 15 amino acids. Germline V gene sequence: CDR1 MNHEY, CDR2 SVGEGT. V was clipped by 0 bases and J by 0 bases, with 9 bases between them. CDR3: CASSYSPSSSYEQYF. CDR3 bases: TGTGCCAGCAGTTACTCGCCTAGTTCCTCCTACGAGCAGTACTTC.

The J gene is TRBJ2-3, the V gene TRBV20-1, with 7 positions matching TRBD2. J lost 2 bases, V lost 5 bases, and 13 bases had no gene match. The CDR3 sequence is 16 residues long. Germline V CDR1 and CDR2: DFQATT, SNEGSKA (reference sequence). In DNA form, the CDR3 reads TGCAGTGCTCCCCATCGACCAGCGGGGTACACAGATACGCAGTATTTT. Its protein product is CSAPHRPAGYTDTQYF.

In this sample, this clonotype turned up many times. The CDR3 reads CSARDAVRGNQETQYF. The CDR3 region has the DNA TGCAGTGCTAGAGATGCGGTCCGAGGGAACCAAGAGACCCAGTACTTC. The chain carries TRBV20-1 and TRBJ2-5; D might be TRBD2 (5 bases). Germline CDR1 DFQATT, CDR2 SNEGSKA (reference sequence). CDR3 length equals 16 residues. The V and J ends lost 0 bases and 0 bases respectively, with 14 bases between them.

This clonotype occurred a few times. The chain recombines TRBV10-3 with TRBJ2-1, with D hard to call. CDR3 length: 12 residues. Trimming left V 6 bases short and J 4 bases short, with 7 bases between. Per germline, CDR1 ENHRY and CDR2 SYGVKD. For the CDR3, the DNA is TGTGCCATCAGGGGCAGTTACAATGAGCAGTTCTTC. This gives the protein CAIRGSYNEQFF.

This clonotype has a handful of counts. This chain connects TRBV15 to TRBJ2-2; TRBD2 matches at 7 bases. The CDR3 spans 15 residues. Trimming cost V 6 bases and J 1 base; bases outside gene matches: 5. From germline, CDR1 is LNHNV and CDR2 YYDKDF (reference sequence). CDR3 sequence: CATSRDYMNTGELFF. CDR3 in DNA: TGTGCCACCAGTCGGGACTACATGAACACCGGGGAGCTGTTTTTT.

At least ten counts were recorded for this clonotype. This chain connects TRBV28 to TRBJ2-5, with 11 bases identical to TRBD1. The CDR3 covers 16 residues. V lost 6 bases to trimming and J lost 1 base; unmatched junction nucleotides: 7. Germline V CDR1 and CDR2: MDHEN, SYDVKM. As DNA, the CDR3 is TGTGCCAGCAGCGGTACCGGGACAGGGGGCCAAGAGACCCAGTACTTC. Translation: CASSGTGTGGQETQYF.

V gene TRBV28 combines with J gene TRBJ1-1, with D tentatively TRBD1 (6 bases). The CDR3 has 16 amino acids. Germline V gene sequence: CDR1 MDHEN, CDR2 SYDVKM. Trimming took 7 bases from V and 4 from J, leaving 22 bases between them. In nucleotides, the CDR3 is TGTGCCAGCAACCCGTCCGGGGGGCGGTTGAGCACTGAAGCTTTCTTT. The encoded protein is CASNPSGGRLSTEAFF.

There are many counts of this clonotype. The rearrangement joins TRBV20-1 to TRBJ1-1, with D perhaps matching TRBD1 (6 bases). V was pared by 0 bases and J by 3 bases, with 11 bases between. The length of the CDR3 is 14 residues. From germline, CDR1 is DFQATT and CDR2 SNEGSKA (reference sequence). The CDR3 spells CSARDTGAHTEAFF. In nucleotides, the CDR3 is TGCAGTGCTAGAGATACGGGGGCCCACACTGAAGCTTTCTTT.

This clonotype was seen ten or more times. The chain uses TRBV9 and TRBJ2-7, with D possibly called TRBD1 or TRBD2 (5 bases each). The CDR3 has 15 residues. The V end lost 0 bases, the J end lost 4 bases, and 14 bases lay between the germline ends. The germline V gene has CDR1 SGDLS and CDR2 YYNGEE. CDR3 DNA: TGTGCCAGCAGCGTAGCCTCCGGGGCAGCGTACGAGCAGTACTTC. Its translation is CASSVASGAAYEQYF.

The chain recombines TRBV14 with TRBJ2-2; D perhaps matches TRBD1 (5 bases). The length of the CDR3 is 14 residues. Trimming took 3 bases from V and 2 from J, leaving 7 bases between them. Germline-derived CDR1 and CDR2 are SGHDN and FVKESK. The CDR3 region has the DNA TGTGCCAGCAGCCACGGACAAAACACCGGGGAGCTGTTTTTT. This translates into CASSHGQNTGELFF.